Sequencing of this TCR beta chain was carried out in a study of Tregs in tolerant kidney transplant recipients. Whole-study findings and limits: Activated donor B cell expansion appeared to reveal the most relevant donor-specific TCRbeta repertoire.

TCRdb's copy holds only in-frame clones and misses some; the assay was immunoSEQ multiplex PCR. Found here are tens of thousands of clones, about 90% of them singletons; the top ten hold around 0.7%. Note on this clone: Antigen: not known.

Thawed PBMCs were rested overnight at 37°C with around 200 IU/ml IL-2 before regulatory T cell sorting. The sequence came from a human donor in good health. The sequenced material came from Tregs from blood.

The CDR3 reads CASSEGVAKNIQYF. DNA of the CDR3: TGTGCCAGCAGTGAAGGGGTAGCCAAAAACATTCAGTACTTC. This rearrangement joins TRBV6-1 to TRBJ2-4; D call uncertain. V lost 1 base, J lost 0 bases, and 4 bases lay in between. The germline V gene encodes CDR1 MNHNS and CDR2 SASEGT. CDR3 size: 14 residues.